The clone carrying this TCR beta chain was detected only a few times. The sample belongs to a study of T-cell reconstitution after alpha-beta-depleted transplantation in children. The CDR3 covers 18 residues. Germline values: CDR1 SGHAT, CDR2 FQDESV (reference sequence). V lost 5 bases to trimming and J lost 1 base, with 23 bases between them. Using unique molecular identifiers, the investigators prepared the TCRbeta library. TCRdb ran MiXCR on the PCR reads and lists one entry per CDR3 protein. Of some 200,000 distinct CDR3 sequences listed, about 6.6% were seen once; the top ten hold 5.5%. Sequences were derived from PBMCs, sampled before TCRalphabeta/CD19-depleted stem cell transplant. This sequence originates from a boy younger than 10 with acute lymphoblastic leukemia, due to receive a stem cell transplant. The gene calls are TRBV11-1 and TRBJ2-5; D may match TRBD1 or TRBD2 (6 bases each). In nucleotides, the CDR3 is TGTGCCAGCAGCCCCGGGACTTACAGTTGGGGGCTCCAAGAGACCCAGTACTTC. Protein sequence: CASSPGTYSWGLQETQYF.